The 23 T cell receptor beta chains presented below share a single source sample, sequenced in a study of T-cell reconstitution after alpha-beta-depleted transplantation in children. It was with unique molecular identifiers that the TCRbeta library was prepared. TCRdb ran MiXCR on the PCR reads and lists one entry per CDR3 protein. The repertoire holds 530,000 or so distinct CDR3 sequences, with approximately 30% as singletons. The starting material was PBMCs, obtained before TCRalphabeta/CD19-depleted stem cell transplant. The receptors stem from a boy younger than two with Wiskott-Aldrich syndrome, due to receive a stem cell transplant.

This rearrangement joins TRBV10-3 to TRBJ2-1; 8 bases fit TRBD2. V lost 4 bases and J lost 2; bases outside the gene matches: 4. This CDR3 region has 15 residues. In germline, CDR1 is ENHRY, CDR2 SYGVKD. The CDR3 is CAISGTGGPYNEQFF. The CDR3 bases are TGTGCCATCAGTGGGACGGGAGGGCCCTACAATGAGCAGTTCTTC.

The rearrangement links TRBV20-1 to TRBJ2-5; D gene unclear. From germline, CDR1 is DFQATT and CDR2 SNEGSKA (reference sequence). The CDR3 spans 11 residues. V lost 3 bases, J lost 5 bases, and 7 bases lay in between. DNA of the CDR3: TGCAGTGCTAGGTTCGCCGAGACCCAGTACTTC. Translating it yields CSARFAETQYF.

This clonotype was seen once. Germline and junction disagree at one end, which may indicate a read error. The chain employs TRBV2 and TRBJ2-2, with D tentatively TRBD1 (6 bases). CDR3 size: 14 residues. Germline CDR1 and CDR2: SNHLY and FYNNEI. For the CDR3, the DNA is TGTGCCAGCGAGTGGGGGCAGGACACCGGGGAGCCGTTTTTT. Protein sequence: CASEWGQDTGEPFF. Filled out from reference TRBV2 and TRBJ2-2, the complete variable domain reads EPEVTQTPSHQVTQMGQEVILRCVPISNHLYFYWYRQILGQKVEFLVSFYNNEISEKSEIFDDQFSVERPDGSNFTLKIRSTKLEDSAMYFCASEWGQDTGEPFFGEGSRLTVL.

The rearrangement uses TRBV10-3 and TRBJ1-1, with 8 bases lining up with TRBD1. J was trimmed by 4 bases and V by 4 bases; bases with no gene match: 5. From germline, CDR1 is ENHRY and CDR2 SYGVKD. There are 14 residues in the CDR3. The CDR3 DNA reads as TGTGCCATCAGTGGCCTTACAGGGGGCACTGAAGCTTTCTTT. Translating gives CAISGLTGGTEAFF.

This clonotype was seen a handful of times. This chain joins TRBV20-1 and TRBJ1-6; D ambiguous. From germline, CDR1 is DFQATT and CDR2 SNEGSKA (reference sequence). Trimming removed 0 bases from V and 4 bases from J, with 10 bases in between. The CDR3 loop spans 15 amino acids. In nucleotides, the CDR3 is TGCAGTGCTAGAGATATAAGTGTTTATAATTCACCCCTCCACTTT. Protein sequence: CSARDISVYNSPLHF.

The genes are TRBV12-3 or TRBV12-4 and TRBJ1-1; D possibly corresponds to TRBD1 (5 bases). V was trimmed by 7 bases and J by 2 bases, leaving 11 bases between them. This CDR3 region has 13 residues. CDR3 nucleotides: TGTGCCAGCACCAGACAGCCTAACACTGAAGCTTTCTTT. It codes for CASTRQPNTEAFF.

The chain carries TRBV19 and TRBJ2-2, with a tentative D call TRBD2 (6 bases). The germline V gene encodes CDR1 LNHDA and CDR2 SQIVND (reference sequence). Deletions cut 7 bases from V and 3 bases from J, with 15 bases between. This CDR3 has 15 amino acids. The CDR3 nucleotides read TGTGCCAGTACCTCTAGATCGGGAGACACCGGGGAGCTGTTTTTT. Its protein product is CASTSRSGDTGELFF.

The CDR3 DNA sequence: TGTGCCAGCAGCCCAGACATCTACAGCATAACTAATGAAAAACTGTTTTTT. Translating gives CASSPDIYSITNEKLFF. V and J are TRBV7-2 and TRBJ1-4; no firm D call. Germline lookup yields CDR1 SGHTA and CDR2 FQGNSA. The germline V and J ends were trimmed by 5 bases and 1 base, with 17 bases remaining between them. The CDR3 has 17 amino acids.

This clonotype was seen a few times. This rearrangement joins TRBV5-6 to TRBJ2-7; 12 nucleotides line up with TRBD1. The germline V gene has CDR1 SGHDT and CDR2 YYEEEE. The CDR3 is 13 amino acids. The V and J ends lost 5 bases and 12 bases, in that order; junction bases with no gene match: 9. The CDR3 DNA reads TGTGCCAGCAGTAGACCGGGACAGGGGGCTAGGTACTTC. It is translated as CASSRPGQGARYF.

V and J are TRBV20-1 and TRBJ1-5; 8 bases fit TRBD1. CDR3 length: 16 amino acids. Germline CDR1 DFQATT, CDR2 SNEGSKA (reference sequence). J gave up 3 bases and V 4 bases, and 11 bases lay outside the gene matches. Here the CDR3 reads CSAKRPGQEANQPQHF. As DNA, the CDR3 is TGCAGTGCTAAGCGACCGGGACAGGAGGCCAATCAGCCCCAGCATTTT.

The chain combines TRBV5-1 with TRBJ1-1; D is uncertain. The ends were cut back, 0 bases at V and 0 bases at J, with 12 bases in the middle. The V gene's germline CDR1 is SGHRS and CDR2 YFSETQ. The CDR3 runs to 16 residues. The CDR3 loop is CASSLGWRQMNTEAFF. Written as DNA, the CDR3 is TGCGCCAGCAGCTTGGGGTGGCGACAAATGAACACTGAAGCTTTCTTT.

The chain employs TRBV2 and TRBJ2-1; TRBD1 agrees at 8 bases. Losses at the gene ends were 11 bases for V and 1 base for J; bases not matched to a gene: 4. CDR3 length: 13 amino acids. CDR1 is SNHLY, CDR2 FYNNEI, per germline. The CDR3 DNA reads TGTGCCGGCCGGGACAGGTCCTACAATGAGCAGTTCTTC. This gives the protein CAGRDRSYNEQFF.

V usage is TRBV11-3 and J usage is TRBJ2-1, with 7 bases that match TRBD2. V gave up 1 base and J gave up 6 bases; unmatched junction bases: 6. There are 15 residues in the CDR3. Germline lookup yields CDR1 SGHNT and CDR2 YENEEA. CDR3 DNA sequence: TGTGCCAGCAGCTTAGGAGGACTAGGCCCCAATGAGCAGTTCTTC. This gives the protein CASSLGGLGPNEQFF.

This clonotype has only a few counts. The chain combines TRBV7-3 with TRBJ2-3, with D possibly TRBD2 on 5 matching bases. Germline CDR1 is SGHTA and CDR2 is FQGTGA. The V end was cut by 2 bases, the J end by 1 base, with 22 bases between. CDR3 length: 19 residues. For the CDR3, the DNA is TGTGCCAGCAGCTTAGTCCGGGGATCAGGAACCTCTGGCACAGATACGCAGTATTTT. Protein product: CASSLVRGSGTSGTDTQYF.

This clonotype came up a few times. The chain recombines TRBV29-1 with TRBJ2-2; D call uncertain. Germline V lookup: CDR1 SQVTM, CDR2 ANQGSEA. V lost 0 bases, J lost 6 bases, and 8 bases lay in between. CDR3 length: 13 amino acids. DNA for the CDR3: TGCAGCGTTGAAGAAGGTCCGGCCGGGGAGCTGTTTTTT. Its translation: CSVEEGPAGELFF.

The chain combines TRBV20-1 with TRBJ2-1; 7 bases agree with TRBD2. Germline CDR1 reads DFQATT; CDR2 reads SNEGSKA (reference sequence). The CDR3 has 12 residues. The CDR3 DNA reads TGCAGCGGGAGCGGGGCGTACAATGAGCAGTTCTTC. This gives the protein CSGSGAYNEQFF.

The chain employs TRBV20-1 and TRBJ2-3; 11 bases map to TRBD2. CDR1 is DFQATT, CDR2 SNEGSKA, per germline (reference sequence). Losses at the gene ends were 6 bases for V and 5 bases for J; bases not matched to a gene: 7. The CDR3 length is 14 residues. The CDR3 protein is CSASPSGRRDTQYF. CDR3 sequence (DNA): TGCAGTGCCAGCCCTAGCGGGAGGAGAGATACGCAGTATTTT.

The chain employs TRBV12-3 or TRBV12-4 and TRBJ1-1; TRBD1 is a possible D gene (5 bases). This CDR3 has 15 residues. V lost 1 base and J lost 3, with 12 bases in between. The chain's CDR3 is CASSLERRGDTEAFF. CDR3 DNA sequence: TGTGCCAGCAGTTTAGAGCGCCGGGGCGACACTGAAGCTTTCTTT.

The genes are TRBV12-3 or TRBV12-4 and TRBJ2-7; maybe TRBD2 (6 bases). V lost 6 bases, J lost 4 bases, and 19 bases lay in between. The CDR3 loop spans 15 amino acids. CDR3 residues: CASSPPAGRGYEQYF. CDR3 bases: TGTGCCAGCAGCCCCCCGGCGGGAAGAGGGTACGAGCAGTACTTC.

This clonotype has a handful of counts. The CDR3 nucleotides are TGTGCCAGCAGTTTATCAGGGGGAGAAAATCAGCCCCAGCATTTT. This gives the protein CASSLSGGENQPQHF. This chain links TRBV12-3 or TRBV12-4 with TRBJ1-5; 7 bases agree with TRBD1. The CDR3 has 15 residues. V lost 2 bases, J lost 4 bases, and 5 bases stayed unmatched.

V and J are TRBV20-1 and TRBJ2-1; no firm D call. The CDR3 is made up of 17 amino acids. The ends were cut back, 2 bases at V and 1 base at J, with 18 bases in the middle. Germline V gene lookup returns CDR1 DFQATT and CDR2 SNEGSKA (reference sequence). CDR3 residues: CSARKRLSSLSYNEQFF. The CDR3 DNA reads as TGCAGTGCTAGAAAAAGACTGAGTAGCCTTTCCTACAATGAGCAGTTCTTC.

The chain couples TRBV29-1 to TRBJ2-1; the match to TRBD1 covers 7 bases. CDR3 length: 13 residues. Germline assignment: CDR1 SQVTM and CDR2 ANQGSEA. Losses at the gene ends were 7 bases for V and 6 bases for J; bases not matched to a gene: 9. The CDR3 here is CSAPGQNFNEQFF. The CDR3 DNA reads as TGCAGCGCCCCGGGACAGAATTTCAATGAGCAGTTCTTC.

The rearrangement links TRBV27 to TRBJ2-7; 8 positions match TRBD2. V shed 4 bases and J 7 bases; nucleotides not matched to a gene: 15. Germline V lookup: CDR1 MNHEY, CDR2 SMNVEV (reference sequence). The CDR3 length is 16 residues. The CDR3 protein is CASSSHISGGGREQYF. The CDR3 region has the DNA TGTGCCAGCAGTTCCCATATCAGCGGGGGTGGACGGGAGCAGTACTTC.